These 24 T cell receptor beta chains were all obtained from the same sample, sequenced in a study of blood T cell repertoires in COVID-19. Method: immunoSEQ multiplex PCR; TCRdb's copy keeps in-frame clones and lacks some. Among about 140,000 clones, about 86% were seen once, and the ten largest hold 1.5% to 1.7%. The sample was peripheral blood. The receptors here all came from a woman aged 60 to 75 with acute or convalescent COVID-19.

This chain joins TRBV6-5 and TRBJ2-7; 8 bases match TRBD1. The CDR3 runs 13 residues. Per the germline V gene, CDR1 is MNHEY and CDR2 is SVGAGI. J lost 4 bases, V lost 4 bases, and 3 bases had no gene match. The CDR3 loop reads CASSWRQGYEQYF. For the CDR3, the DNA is TGTGCCAGCAGTTGGAGACAGGGGTACGAGCAGTACTTC.

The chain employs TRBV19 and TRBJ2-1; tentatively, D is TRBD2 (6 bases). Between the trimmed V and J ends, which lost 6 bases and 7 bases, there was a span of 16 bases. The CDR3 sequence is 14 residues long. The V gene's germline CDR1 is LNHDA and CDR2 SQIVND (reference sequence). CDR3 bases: TGTGCCAGTAGGGACTATGAGAGTATAAATGAGCAGTTCTTC. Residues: CASRDYESINEQFF.

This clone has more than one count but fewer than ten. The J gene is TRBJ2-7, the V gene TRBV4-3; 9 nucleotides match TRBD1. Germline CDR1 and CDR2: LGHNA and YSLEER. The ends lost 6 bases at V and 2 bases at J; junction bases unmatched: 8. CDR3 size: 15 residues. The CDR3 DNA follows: TGCGCCAGCAGTATAGGACAGGGGACAACCTACGAGCAGTACTTC. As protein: CASSIGQGTTYEQYF.

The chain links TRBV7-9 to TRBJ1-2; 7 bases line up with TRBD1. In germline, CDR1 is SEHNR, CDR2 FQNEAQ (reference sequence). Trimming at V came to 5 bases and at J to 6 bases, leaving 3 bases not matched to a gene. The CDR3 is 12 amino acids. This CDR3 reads CASSRDSHGYTF. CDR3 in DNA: TGTGCCAGCAGCAGGGACAGCCATGGCTACACCTTC. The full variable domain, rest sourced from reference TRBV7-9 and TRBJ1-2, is DTGVSQNPRHKITKRGQNVTFRCDPISEHNRLYWYRQTLGQGPEFLTYFQNEAQLEKSRLLSDRFSAERPKGSFSTLEIQRTEQGDSAMYLCASSRDSHGYTFGSGTRLTVV.

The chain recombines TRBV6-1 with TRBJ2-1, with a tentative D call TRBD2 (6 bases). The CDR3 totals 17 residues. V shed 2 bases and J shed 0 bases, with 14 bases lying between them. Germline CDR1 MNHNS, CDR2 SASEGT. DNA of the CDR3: TGTGCCAGCAGTGAATGGAGGGCCCGAAGCTCCTACAATGAGCAGTTCTTC. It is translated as CASSEWRARSSYNEQFF.

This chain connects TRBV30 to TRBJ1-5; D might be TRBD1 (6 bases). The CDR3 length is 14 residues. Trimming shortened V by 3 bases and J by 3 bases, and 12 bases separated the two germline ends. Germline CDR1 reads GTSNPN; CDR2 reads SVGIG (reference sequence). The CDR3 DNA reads TGTGCCTGGAGCGATGGACAGTTCAATCAGCCCCAGCATTTT. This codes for CAWSDGQFNQPQHF.

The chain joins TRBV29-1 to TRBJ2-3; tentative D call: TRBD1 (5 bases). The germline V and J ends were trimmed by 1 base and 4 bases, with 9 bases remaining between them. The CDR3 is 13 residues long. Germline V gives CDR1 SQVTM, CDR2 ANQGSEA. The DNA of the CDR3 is TGCAGCGTTGAAGTGGGGCTAGCAGATACGCAGTATTTT. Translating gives CSVEVGLADTQYF.

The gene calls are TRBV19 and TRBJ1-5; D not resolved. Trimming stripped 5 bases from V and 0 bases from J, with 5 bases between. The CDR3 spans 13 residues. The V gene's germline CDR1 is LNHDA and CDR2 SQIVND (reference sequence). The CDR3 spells CASSGSSNQPQHF. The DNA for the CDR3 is TGTGCCAGTAGTGGCAGTAGCAATCAGCCCCAGCATTTT. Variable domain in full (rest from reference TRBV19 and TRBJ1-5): DGGITQSPKYLFRKEGQNVTLSCEQNLNHDAMYWYRQDPGQGLRLIYYSQIVNDFQKGDIAEGYSVSREKKESFPLTVTSAQKNPTAFYLCASSGSSNQPQHFGDGTRLSIL.

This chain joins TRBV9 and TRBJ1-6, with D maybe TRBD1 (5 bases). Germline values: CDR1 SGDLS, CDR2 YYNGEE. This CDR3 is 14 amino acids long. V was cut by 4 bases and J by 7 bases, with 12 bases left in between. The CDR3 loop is CASSRGLGNSPLHF. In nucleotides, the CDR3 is TGTGCCAGCAGCAGGGGACTCGGGAATTCACCCCTCCACTTT.

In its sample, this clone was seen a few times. This CDR3 reads CASSYSLPPSYEQYF. The DNA for the CDR3 is TGTGCCAGCAGTTACTCGCTACCGCCATCCTACGAGCAGTACTTC. J is TRBJ2-7 and V is TRBV6-5; D unclear. Germline assignment: CDR1 MNHEY and CDR2 SVGAGI. CDR3 length equals 15 residues. Trimming cost V 0 bases and J 1 base, with 10 bases left between them.

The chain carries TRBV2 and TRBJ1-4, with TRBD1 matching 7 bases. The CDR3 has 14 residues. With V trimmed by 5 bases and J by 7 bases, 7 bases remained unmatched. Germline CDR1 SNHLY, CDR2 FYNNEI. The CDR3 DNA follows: TGTGCCAGCAGTCTGACAGGGAGCGGTGAAAAACTGTTTTTT. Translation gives CASSLTGSGEKLFF.

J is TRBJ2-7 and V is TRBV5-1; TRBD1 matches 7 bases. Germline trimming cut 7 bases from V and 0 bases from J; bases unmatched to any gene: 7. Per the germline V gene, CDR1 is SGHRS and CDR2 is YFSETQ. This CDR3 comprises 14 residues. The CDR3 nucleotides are TGCGCCAGCCGGGACAGCGGAGTCTCCTACGAGCAGTACTTC. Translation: CASRDSGVSYEQYF.

In DNA form, the CDR3 reads TGTGCCAGCAGCGTAGACAGGAATCAGCCCCAGCATTTT. Translated, it gives CASSVDRNQPQHF. The genes are TRBV7-9 and TRBJ1-5, with a tentative D call TRBD1 (6 bases). Germline assignment: CDR1 SEHNR and CDR2 FQNEAQ (reference sequence). The V end lost 5 bases, the J end lost 4 bases, and 9 bases lay between the germline ends. The CDR3 consists of 13 residues.

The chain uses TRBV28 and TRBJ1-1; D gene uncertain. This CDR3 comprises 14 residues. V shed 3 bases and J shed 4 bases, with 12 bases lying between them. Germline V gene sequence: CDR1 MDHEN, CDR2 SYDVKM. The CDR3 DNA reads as TGTGCCAGCAGTTTTGGAGGCCCGGGCACTGAAGCTTTCTTT. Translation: CASSFGGPGTEAFF.

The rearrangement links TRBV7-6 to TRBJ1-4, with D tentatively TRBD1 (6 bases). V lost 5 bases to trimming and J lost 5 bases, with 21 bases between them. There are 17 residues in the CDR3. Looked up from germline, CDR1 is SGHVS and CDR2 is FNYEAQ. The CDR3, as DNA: TGTGCCAGCAGCCAAGGACAGTCTCTGACCTTCAATGAAAAACTGTTTTTT. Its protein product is CASSQGQSLTFNEKLFF.

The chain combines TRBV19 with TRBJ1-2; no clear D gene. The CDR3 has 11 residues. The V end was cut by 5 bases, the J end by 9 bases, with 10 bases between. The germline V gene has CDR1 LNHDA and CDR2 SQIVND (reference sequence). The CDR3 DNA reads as TGTGCCAGTAGTCAGCGAAGTAGCTACACCTTC. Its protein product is CASSQRSSYTF. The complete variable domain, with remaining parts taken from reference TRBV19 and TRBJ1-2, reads DGGITQSPKYLFRKEGQNVTLSCEQNLNHDAMYWYRQDPGQGLRLIYYSQIVNDFQKGDIAEGYSVSREKKESFPLTVTSAQKNPTAFYLCASSQRSSYTFGSGTRLTVV.

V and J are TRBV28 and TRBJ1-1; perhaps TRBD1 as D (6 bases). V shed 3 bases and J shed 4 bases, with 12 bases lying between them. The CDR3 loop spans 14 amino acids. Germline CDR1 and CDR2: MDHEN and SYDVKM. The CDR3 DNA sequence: TGTGCCAGCAGTTTGGGAACAGGGTTCACTGAAGCTTTCTTT. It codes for CASSLGTGFTEAFF.

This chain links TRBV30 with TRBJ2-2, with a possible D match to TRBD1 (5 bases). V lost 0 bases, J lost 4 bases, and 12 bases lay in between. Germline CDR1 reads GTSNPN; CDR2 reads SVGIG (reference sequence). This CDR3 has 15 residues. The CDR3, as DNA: TGTGCCTGGAGTGTACTTAGCAGGGTCACCGGGGAGCTGTTTTTT. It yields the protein CAWSVLSRVTGELFF. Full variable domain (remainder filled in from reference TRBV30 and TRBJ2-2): SQTIHQWPATLVQPVGSPLSLECTVEGTSNPNLYWYRQAAGRGLQLLFYSVGIGQISSEVPQNLSASRPQDRQFILSSKKLLLSDSGFYLCAWSVLSRVTGELFFGEGSRLTVL.

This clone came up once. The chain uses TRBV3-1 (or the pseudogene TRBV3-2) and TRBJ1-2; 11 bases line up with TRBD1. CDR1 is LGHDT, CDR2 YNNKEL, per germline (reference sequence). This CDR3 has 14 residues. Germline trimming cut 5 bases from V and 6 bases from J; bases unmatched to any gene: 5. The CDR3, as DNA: TGTGCCAGCAGCGTAGGGACAGGGGGGCATGGCTACACCTTC. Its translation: CASSVGTGGHGYTF.

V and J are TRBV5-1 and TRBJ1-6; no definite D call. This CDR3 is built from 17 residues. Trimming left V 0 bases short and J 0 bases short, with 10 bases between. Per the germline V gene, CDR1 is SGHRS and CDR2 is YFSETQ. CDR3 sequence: CASSLDSPSSYNSPLHF. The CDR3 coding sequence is TGCGCCAGCAGCTTGGACAGCCCGAGCTCCTATAATTCACCCCTCCACTTT.

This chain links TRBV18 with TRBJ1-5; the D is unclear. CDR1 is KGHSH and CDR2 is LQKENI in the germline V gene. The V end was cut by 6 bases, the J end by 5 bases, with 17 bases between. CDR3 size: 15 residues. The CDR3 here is CASSAGTAEDQPQHF. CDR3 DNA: TGTGCCAGCTCGGCAGGCACGGCCGAAGATCAGCCCCAGCATTTT.

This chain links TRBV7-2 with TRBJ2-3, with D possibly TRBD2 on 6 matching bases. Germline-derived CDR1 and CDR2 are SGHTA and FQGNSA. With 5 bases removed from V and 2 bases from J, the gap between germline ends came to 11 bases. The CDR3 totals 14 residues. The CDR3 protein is CASSATRNTDTQYF. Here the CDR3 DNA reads TGTGCCAGCAGCGCGACTAGAAACACAGATACGCAGTATTTT. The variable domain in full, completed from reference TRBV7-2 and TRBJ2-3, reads GAGVSQSPSNKVTEKGKDVELRCDPISGHTALYWYRQSLGQGLEFLIYFQGNSAPDKSGLPSDRFSAERTGGSVSTLTIQRTQQEDSAVYLCASSATRNTDTQYFGPGTRLTVL.

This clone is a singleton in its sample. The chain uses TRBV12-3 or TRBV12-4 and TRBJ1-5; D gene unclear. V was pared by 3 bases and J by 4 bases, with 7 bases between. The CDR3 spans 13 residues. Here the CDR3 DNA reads TGTGCCAGCAGTTTGAGGGAGAATCAGCCCCAGCATTTT. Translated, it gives CASSLRENQPQHF.

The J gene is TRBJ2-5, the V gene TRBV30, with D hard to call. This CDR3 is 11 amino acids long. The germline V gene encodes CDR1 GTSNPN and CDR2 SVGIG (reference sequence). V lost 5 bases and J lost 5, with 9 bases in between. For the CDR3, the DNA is TGTGCCTGGGGCATTGAGGAGACCCAGTACTTC. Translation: CAWGIEETQYF.